Sequencing of this TCR beta chain was carried out in a study of control samples from healthy donors and cancer patients. Method: immunoSEQ multiplex PCR; TCRdb's copy keeps in-frame clones and lacks some. Here the sample spans some 410,000 clones, about 93% being singletons. The germline V gene has CDR1 SEHNR and CDR2 FQNEAQ (reference sequence). Trimming removed 4 bases at V and 0 bases at J, with 12 bases between. CDR3 length: 15 residues. This TCR derives from a middle-aged man with head and neck cancer. The sample taken for sequencing was PBMCs. This sequence joins TRBV7-9 and TRBJ1-1, with a tentative D call TRBD1 (6 bases). The chain's CDR3 is CASSSRGRMNTEAFF. CDR3 DNA sequence: TGTGCCAGCAGCTCCCGGGGGCGAATGAACACTGAAGCTTTCTTT.